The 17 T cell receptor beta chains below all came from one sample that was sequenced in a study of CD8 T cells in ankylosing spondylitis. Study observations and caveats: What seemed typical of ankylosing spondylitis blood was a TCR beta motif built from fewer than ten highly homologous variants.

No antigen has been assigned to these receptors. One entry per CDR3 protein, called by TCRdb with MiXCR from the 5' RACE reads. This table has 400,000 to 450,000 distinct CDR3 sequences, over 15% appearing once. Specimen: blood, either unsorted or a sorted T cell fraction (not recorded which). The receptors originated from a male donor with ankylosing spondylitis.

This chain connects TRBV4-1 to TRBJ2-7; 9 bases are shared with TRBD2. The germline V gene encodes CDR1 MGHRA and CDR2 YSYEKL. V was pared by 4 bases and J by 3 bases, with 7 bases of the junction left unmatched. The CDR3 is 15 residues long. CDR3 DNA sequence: TGCGCCAGCAGCCGGGCTAGCGGGGATCGCTACGAGCAGTACTTC. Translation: CASSRASGDRYEQYF.

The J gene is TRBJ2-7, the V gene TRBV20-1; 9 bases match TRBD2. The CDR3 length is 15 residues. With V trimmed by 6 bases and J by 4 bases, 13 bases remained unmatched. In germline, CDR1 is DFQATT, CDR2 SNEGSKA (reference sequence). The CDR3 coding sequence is TGCAGTGCCGCGGCTCGGAATAGCGGGGGATACGAGCAGTACTTC. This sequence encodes CSAAARNSGGYEQYF.

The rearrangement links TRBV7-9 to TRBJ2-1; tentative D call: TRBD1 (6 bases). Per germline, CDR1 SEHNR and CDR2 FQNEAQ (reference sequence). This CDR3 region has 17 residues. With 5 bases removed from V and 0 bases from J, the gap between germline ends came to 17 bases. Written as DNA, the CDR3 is TGTGCCAGCAGCCCCTCAGGGGCAGGGAGCTCCTACAATGAGCAGTTCTTC. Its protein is CASSPSGAGSSYNEQFF.

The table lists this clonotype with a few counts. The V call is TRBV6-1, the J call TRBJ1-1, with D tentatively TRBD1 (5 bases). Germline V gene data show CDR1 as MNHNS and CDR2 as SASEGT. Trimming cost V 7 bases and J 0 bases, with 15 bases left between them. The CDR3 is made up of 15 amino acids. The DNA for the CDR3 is TGTGCCAGCATCCGGCAGGGTGATCTGAACACTGAAGCTTTCTTT. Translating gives CASIRQGDLNTEAFF.

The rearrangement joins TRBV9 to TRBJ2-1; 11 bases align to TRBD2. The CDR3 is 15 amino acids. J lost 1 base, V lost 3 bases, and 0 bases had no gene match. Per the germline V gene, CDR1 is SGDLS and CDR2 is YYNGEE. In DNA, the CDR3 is TGTGCCAGCAGCGGACTAGCGGGGTCCTACAATGAGCAGTTCTTC. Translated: CASSGLAGSYNEQFF.

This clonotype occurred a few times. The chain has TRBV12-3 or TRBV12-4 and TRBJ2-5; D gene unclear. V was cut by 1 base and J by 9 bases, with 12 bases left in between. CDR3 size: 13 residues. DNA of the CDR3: TGTGCCAGCAGTTTAGATGGAACTGGGCCCCAGTACTTC. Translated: CASSLDGTGPQYF.

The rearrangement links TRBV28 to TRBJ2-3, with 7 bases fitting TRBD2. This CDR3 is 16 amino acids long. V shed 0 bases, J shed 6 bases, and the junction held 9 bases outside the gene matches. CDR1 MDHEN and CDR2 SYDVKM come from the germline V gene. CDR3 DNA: TGTGCCAGCAGTTTATGGGCGGGAGAGGAGCCCGATACGCAGTATTTT. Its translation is CASSLWAGEEPDTQYF.

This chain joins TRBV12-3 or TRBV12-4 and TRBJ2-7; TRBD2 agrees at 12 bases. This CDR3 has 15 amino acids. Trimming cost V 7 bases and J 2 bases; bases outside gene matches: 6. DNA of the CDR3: TGTGCCAGCACCCAGACTAGCGGGGGTACCTACGAGCAGTACTTC. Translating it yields CASTQTSGGTYEQYF.

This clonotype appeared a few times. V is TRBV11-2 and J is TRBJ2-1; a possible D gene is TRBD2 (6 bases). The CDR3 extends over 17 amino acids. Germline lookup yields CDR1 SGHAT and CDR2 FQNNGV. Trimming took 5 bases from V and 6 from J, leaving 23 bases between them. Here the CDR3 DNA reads TGTGCCAGCAGCGCGAACCATAGGTTAGGGACTCCCAATGAGCAGTTCTTC. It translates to CASSANHRLGTPNEQFF.

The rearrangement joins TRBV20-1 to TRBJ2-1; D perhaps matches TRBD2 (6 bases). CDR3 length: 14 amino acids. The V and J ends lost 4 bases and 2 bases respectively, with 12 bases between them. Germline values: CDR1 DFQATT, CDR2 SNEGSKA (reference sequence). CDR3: CSATAGGAYNEQFF. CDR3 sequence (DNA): TGCAGTGCTACGGCCGGGGGAGCCTACAATGAGCAGTTCTTC.

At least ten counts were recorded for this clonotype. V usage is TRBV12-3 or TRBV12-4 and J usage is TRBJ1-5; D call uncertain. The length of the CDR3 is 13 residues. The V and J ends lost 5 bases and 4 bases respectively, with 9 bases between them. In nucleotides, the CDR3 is TGTGCCAGCAGTAAGAACGGAAATCAGCCCCAGCATTTT. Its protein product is CASSKNGNQPQHF.

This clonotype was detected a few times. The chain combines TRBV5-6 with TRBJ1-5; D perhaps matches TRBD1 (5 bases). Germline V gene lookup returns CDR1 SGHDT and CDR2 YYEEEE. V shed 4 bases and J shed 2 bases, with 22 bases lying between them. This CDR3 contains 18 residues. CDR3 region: CASSLRQARGLRNQPQHF. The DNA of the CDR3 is TGTGCCAGCAGCCTACGACAAGCGAGGGGCCTTCGCAATCAGCCCCAGCATTTT.

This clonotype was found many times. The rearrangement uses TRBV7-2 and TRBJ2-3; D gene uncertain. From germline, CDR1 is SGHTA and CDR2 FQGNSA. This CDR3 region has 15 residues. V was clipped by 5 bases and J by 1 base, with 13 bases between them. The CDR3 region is CASSAQLVGTDTQYF. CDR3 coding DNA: TGTGCCAGCAGCGCCCAGTTGGTTGGCACAGATACGCAGTATTTT.

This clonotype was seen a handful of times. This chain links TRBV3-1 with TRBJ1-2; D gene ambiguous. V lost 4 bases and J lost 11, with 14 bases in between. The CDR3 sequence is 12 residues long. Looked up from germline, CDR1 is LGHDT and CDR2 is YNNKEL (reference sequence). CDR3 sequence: CASSRGRDSYTF. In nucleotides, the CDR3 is TGTGCCAGCAGCCGAGGCCGGGATTCTTACACCTTC. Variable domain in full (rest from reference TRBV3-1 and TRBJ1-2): DTAVSQTPKYLVTQMGNDKSIKCEQNLGHDTMYWYKQDSKKFLKIMFSYNNKELIINETVPNRFSPKSPDKAHLNLHINSLELGDSAVYFCASSRGRDSYTFGSGTRLTVV.

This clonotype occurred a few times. CDR3 DNA: TGTGCCACCAGTGATCCAGTAGCGGGCAGCTCCTACAATGAGCAGTTCTTC. This gives the protein CATSDPVAGSSYNEQFF. The chain links TRBV24-1 to TRBJ2-1, with 7 bases fitting TRBD2. The CDR3 sequence is 17 residues long. Germline loops: CDR1 KGHDR, CDR2 SFDVKD. V lost 3 bases, J lost 0 bases, and 7 bases stayed unmatched.

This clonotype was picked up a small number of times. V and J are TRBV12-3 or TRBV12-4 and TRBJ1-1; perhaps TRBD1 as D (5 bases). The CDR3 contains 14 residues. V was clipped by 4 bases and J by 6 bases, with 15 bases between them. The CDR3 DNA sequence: TGTGCCAGCAGTTGGGGGGAGGTAACGCCTGAAGCTTTCTTT. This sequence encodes CASSWGEVTPEAFF.

The CDR3 DNA sequence: TGTGCCAGCAGTGAGGGGGCCTACAATGAGCAGTTCTTC. Translated: CASSEGAYNEQFF. The rearrangement links TRBV12-3 or TRBV12-4 to TRBJ2-1; possible D gene TRBD1, 6 bases. V lost 5 bases and J lost 2, with 7 bases in between. There are 13 residues in the CDR3.